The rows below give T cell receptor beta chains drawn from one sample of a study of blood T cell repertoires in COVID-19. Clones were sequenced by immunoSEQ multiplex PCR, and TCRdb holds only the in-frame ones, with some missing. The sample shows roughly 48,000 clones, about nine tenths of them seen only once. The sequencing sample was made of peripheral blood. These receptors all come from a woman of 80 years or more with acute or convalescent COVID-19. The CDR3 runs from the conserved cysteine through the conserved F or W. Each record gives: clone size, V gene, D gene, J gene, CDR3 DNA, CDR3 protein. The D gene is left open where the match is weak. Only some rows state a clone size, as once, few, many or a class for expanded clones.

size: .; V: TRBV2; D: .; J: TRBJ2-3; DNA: TGTGCCAGCAGGGAGGACTCCAACACAGATACGCAGTATTTT; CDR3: CASREDSNTDTQYF
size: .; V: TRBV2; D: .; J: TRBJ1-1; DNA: TGTGCCAGCAGTGAAATGGGGAGCACTGAAGCTTTCTTT; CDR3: CASSEMGSTEAFF
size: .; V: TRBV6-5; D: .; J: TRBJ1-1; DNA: TGTGCCAGTACGGACAGACCGAACACTGAAGCTTTCTTT; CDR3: CASTDRPNTEAFF
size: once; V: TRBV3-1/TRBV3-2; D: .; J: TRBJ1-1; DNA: TGTGCCAGCAGCCAAGGTGGACAGAACACTGAAGCTTTCTTT; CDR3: CASSQGGQNTEAFF
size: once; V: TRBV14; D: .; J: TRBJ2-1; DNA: TGTGCCAGCAGCCAAGGTGGGGGCGCCTACAATGAGCAGTTCTTC; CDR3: CASSQGGGAYNEQFF
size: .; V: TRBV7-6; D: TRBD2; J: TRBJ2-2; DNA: TGTGCCAGCAGCCGTACTAGCGCGGGGGCCGGGGAGCTGTTTTTT; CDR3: CASSRTSAGAGELFF
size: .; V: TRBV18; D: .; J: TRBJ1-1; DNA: TGTGCCAGCTCACTCGGGAGCGGGTATGAAGCTTTCTTT; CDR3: CASSLGSGYEAFF
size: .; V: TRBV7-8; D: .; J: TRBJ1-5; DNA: TGTGCCAGCAGCTTGTCCCTCCAGTATCAGCCCCAGCATTTT; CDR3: CASSLSLQYQPQHF
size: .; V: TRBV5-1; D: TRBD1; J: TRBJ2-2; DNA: TGCGCCAGCAGCCCGACAGGGGTCACCGGGGAGCTGTTTTTT; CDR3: CASSPTGVTGELFF
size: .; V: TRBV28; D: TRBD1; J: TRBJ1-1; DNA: TGTGCCAGCAGTTTTGGGCAGACAGGGTTCACTGAAGCTTTCTTT; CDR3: CASSFGQTGFTEAFF
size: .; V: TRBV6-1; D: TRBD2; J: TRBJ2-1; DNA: TGTGCCAGCAGTGACCCTAGCGGAGGTAATGAGCAGTTCTTC; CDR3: CASSDPSGGNEQFF
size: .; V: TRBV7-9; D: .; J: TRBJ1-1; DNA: TGTGCCAGCAGCAAACAGGGCCACACTGAAGCTTTCTTT; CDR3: CASSKQGHTEAFF
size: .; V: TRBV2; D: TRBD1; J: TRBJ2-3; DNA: TGTGCCAGCAGTCCCCAGGGGGCTGGTTCTACAGATACGCAGTATTTT; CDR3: CASSPQGAGSTDTQYF
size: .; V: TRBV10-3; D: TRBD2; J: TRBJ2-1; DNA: TGTGCCATCAGTGGACGGACTAGCGGGGGTGGGAATGAGCAGTTCTTC; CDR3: CAISGRTSGGGNEQFF
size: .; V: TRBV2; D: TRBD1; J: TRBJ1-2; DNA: TGTGCCAGCACCCGGGACAGGGGGCCGGGTGGCTACACCTTC; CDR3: CASTRDRGPGGYTF
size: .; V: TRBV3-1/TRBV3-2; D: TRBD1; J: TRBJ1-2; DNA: TGTGCCAGCAGCCCTCCCGGGACAGGGTTTGGCTACACCTTC; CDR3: CASSPPGTGFGYTF
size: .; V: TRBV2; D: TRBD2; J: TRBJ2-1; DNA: TGTGCCAGCAGTGAAGTGATACCGGGACTAGCGGGGGTGAATGAGCAGTTCTTC; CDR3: CASSEVIPGLAGVNEQFF
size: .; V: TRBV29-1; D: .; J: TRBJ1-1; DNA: TGCAGCGCATCGGGTCCGGAAAACACTGAAGCTTTCTTT; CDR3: CSASGPENTEAFF
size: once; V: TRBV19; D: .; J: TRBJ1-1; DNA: TGTGCCACCCTACCCTTTTTTCAGGGCGGCATGGCAGCTGAAGCTTTCTTT; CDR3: CATLPFFQGGMAAEAFF
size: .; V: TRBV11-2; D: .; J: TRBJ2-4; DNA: TGTGCCAGCAGCTTAGGGACAGCCGGGGCCATTCAGTACTTC; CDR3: CASSLGTAGAIQYF
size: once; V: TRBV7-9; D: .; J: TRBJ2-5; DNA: TGTGCCAGCAGCGCCTCCGGGGGTCCAGGAGGGACCCAGTACTTC; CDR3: CASSASGGPGGTQYF
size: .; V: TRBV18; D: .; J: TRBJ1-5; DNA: TGTGCCAGCTCACCGCAGGTGGCCTTCAATCAGCCCCAGCATTTT; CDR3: CASSPQVAFNQPQHF
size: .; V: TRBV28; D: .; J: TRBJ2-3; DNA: TGTGCCAGCAGTTCCGTTGTAGATACGCAGTATTTT; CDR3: CASSSVVDTQYF
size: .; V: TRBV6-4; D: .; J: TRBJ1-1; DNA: TGTGCCAGCTCCTTGGACGGGGACACTGAAGCTTTCTTT; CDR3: CASSLDGDTEAFF
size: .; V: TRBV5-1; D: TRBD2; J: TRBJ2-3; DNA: TGCGCCAGCAGGGAGACTAGCGCCCCCACAGATACGCAGTATTTT; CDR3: CASRETSAPTDTQYF
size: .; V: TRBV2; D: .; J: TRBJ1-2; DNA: TGTGCCAGCTCACCCGGGGGACGGAGTAACTATGGCTACACCTTC; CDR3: CASSPGGRSNYGYTF
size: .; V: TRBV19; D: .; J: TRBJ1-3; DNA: TGTGCCACCAACCCGGGGGATTCCTCTGGAAACACCATATATTTT; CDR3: CATNPGDSSGNTIYF
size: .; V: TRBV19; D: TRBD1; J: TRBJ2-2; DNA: TGTGCCAGTACCCCGACGGACAGGGCTACCGGGGAGCTGTTTTTT; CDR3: CASTPTDRATGELFF
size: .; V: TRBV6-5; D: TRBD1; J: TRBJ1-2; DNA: TGTGCCAGTCTTCCCGGACAGGGGCCGTACTATGGCTACACCTTC; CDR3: CASLPGQGPYYGYTF
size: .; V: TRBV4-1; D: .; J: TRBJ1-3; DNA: TGCGCCAGCAGCCAAGGGACAGACAGGACCACCATATATTTT; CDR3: CASSQGTDRTTIYF
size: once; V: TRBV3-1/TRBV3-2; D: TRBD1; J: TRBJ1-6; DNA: TGTGCCAGCAGCCCCTCGACAGGGTACTATAATTCACCCCTCCACTTT; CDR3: CASSPSTGYYNSPLHF
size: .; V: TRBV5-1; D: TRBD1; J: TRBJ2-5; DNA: TGCGCCAGCAGCTTGGGGACAGGGGAGACCCAGTACTTC; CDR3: CASSLGTGETQYF
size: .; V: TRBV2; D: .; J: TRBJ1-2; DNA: TGTGCCAGCAGTGAAATTGGTCCATTAGAGGGCTACACCTTC; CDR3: CASSEIGPLEGYTF
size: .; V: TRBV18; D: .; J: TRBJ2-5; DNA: TGTGCCAGCTCTATGGGAGCGAGGGAGACCCAGTACTTC; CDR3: CASSMGARETQYF
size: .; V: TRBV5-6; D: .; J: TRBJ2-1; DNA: TGTGCCAGCAGCCCGGACAGAAGGTTTGAGCAGTTCTTC; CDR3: CASSPDRRFEQFF
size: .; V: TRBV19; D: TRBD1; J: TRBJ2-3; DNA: TGTGCCAGTTCAGAGGGGGCATCCGATACGCAGTATTTT; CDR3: CASSEGASDTQYF
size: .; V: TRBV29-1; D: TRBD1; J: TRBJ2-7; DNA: TGCAGCGTTACCGGGACAGGGTCCTACGAGCAGTACTTC; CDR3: CSVTGTGSYEQYF
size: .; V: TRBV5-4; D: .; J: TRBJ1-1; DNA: TGTGCCAGCAGCTTCTTGCCAGACACTGAAGCTTTCTTT; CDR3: CASSFLPDTEAFF
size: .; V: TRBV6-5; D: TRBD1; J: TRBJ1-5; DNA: TGTGCCAGCAGCAGACAGGGGGCTTCTCAGCCCCAGCATTTT; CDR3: CASSRQGASQPQHF
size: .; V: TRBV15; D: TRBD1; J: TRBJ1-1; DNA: TGTGCCACCAGCAGACTGGACAGGCCGAACACTGAAGCTTTCTTT; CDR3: CATSRLDRPNTEAFF